These 10 T cell receptor beta chains share one sample of origin, sequenced in a study of blood T cell repertoires in COVID-19. Clones were read by immunoSEQ multiplex PCR, and TCRdb kept only the in-frame ones, dropping some. The table has over 45,000 clones, over 80% seen once. The specimen sequenced was peripheral blood. These receptors originate from a man in his 70s with acute or convalescent COVID-19.

In this sample, this clone turned up a few times. V is TRBV3-1 (or the pseudogene TRBV3-2) and J is TRBJ1-1, with D unclear. Germline CDR1 is LGHDT and CDR2 is YNNKEL (reference sequence). V was pared by 0 bases and J by 1 base, with 6 bases between. The CDR3 runs 14 residues. The CDR3 spells CASSQETTNTEAFF. DNA for the CDR3: TGTGCCAGCAGCCAAGAAACAACGAACACTGAAGCTTTCTTT.

The V and J genes are TRBV6-2 or TRBV6-3 and TRBJ2-7, with a weak D call TRBD2 (6 bases). The V end lost 5 bases, the J end lost 7 bases, and 18 bases lay between the germline ends. CDR3 length equals 14 residues. In germline, CDR1 is MNHEY, CDR2 SVGEGT. The CDR3 region is CASSGSGTGREQYF. The CDR3 DNA follows: TGTGCCAGCAGTGGGTCAGGGACTGGTCGAGAGCAGTACTTC.

The DNA for the CDR3 is TGTGCCAGTAGTGTCTGGACAGGGGGCGCGACTGGAAACACCATATATTTT. As protein: CASSVWTGGATGNTIYF. The V call is TRBV19, the J call TRBJ1-3, with 11 bases that match TRBD1. The CDR3 contains 17 residues. CDR1 LNHDA and CDR2 SQIVND come from the germline V gene (reference sequence). Losses at the gene ends were 5 bases for V and 2 bases for J; bases not matched to a gene: 8.

This chain uses TRBV9 with TRBJ1-2, with TRBD1 matching over 9 bases. Germline V gene sequence: CDR1 SGDLS, CDR2 YYNGEE. V was pared by 0 bases and J by 2 bases, with 2 bases of the junction left unmatched. This CDR3 has 15 amino acids. The CDR3 is CASSVAGTGNYGYTF. For the CDR3, the DNA is TGTGCCAGCAGCGTAGCCGGGACAGGGAACTATGGCTACACCTTC. The full variable domain, completed using reference TRBV9 and TRBJ1-2, is DSGVTQTPKHLITATGQRVTLRCSPRSGDLSVYWYQQSLDQGLQFLIQYYNGEERAKGNILERFSAQQFPDLHSELNLSSLELGDSALYFCASSVAGTGNYGYTFGSGTRLTVV.

V gene TRBV24-1 combines with J gene TRBJ2-5; tentatively, D is TRBD2 (6 bases). The CDR3 sequence is 12 residues long. Germline assignment: CDR1 KGHDR and CDR2 SFDVKD. CDR3 sequence reads: CARAGQVETQYF. In DNA form, the CDR3 reads TGTGCACGGGCGGGGCAAGTGGAGACCCAGTACTTC.

The chain is built from TRBV19 and TRBJ1-5; D is undetermined. The CDR3 consists of 14 residues. Germline CDR1 is LNHDA and CDR2 is SQIVND (reference sequence). The V and J ends lost 0 bases and 3 bases respectively, with 6 bases between them. The CDR3 is CASSIDAFNQPQHF. The DNA for the CDR3 is TGTGCCAGTAGTATAGATGCGTTCAATCAGCCCCAGCATTTT.

The V gene is TRBV7-2, the J gene TRBJ2-4, with D perhaps matching TRBD2 (6 bases). The CDR3 has 14 residues. Germline V lookup: CDR1 SGHTA, CDR2 FQGNSA. V lost 5 bases and J lost 9, with 17 bases in between. The CDR3 is CASSPIADGSIQYF. As DNA, the CDR3 is TGTGCCAGCAGCCCCATAGCGGACGGGTCCATTCAGTACTTC.

The chain couples TRBV2 to TRBJ2-5, with a tentative D call TRBD1 (7 bases). The CDR3 consists of 14 residues. Germline CDR1 reads SNHLY; CDR2 reads FYNNEI. Trimming cost V 5 bases and J 4 bases, with 14 bases left between them. CDR3 in amino acids: CASSMTGRGETQYF. Here the CDR3 DNA reads TGTGCCAGCAGTATGACAGGGCGGGGAGAGACCCAGTACTTC.

DNA for the CDR3: TGTGCCAGCAGATCCCCCGGGGGAGGTAATCAGCCCCAGCATTTT. Its protein product is CASRSPGGGNQPQHF. The chain employs TRBV6-5 and TRBJ1-5, with a possible D match to TRBD1 (5 bases). The V gene's germline CDR1 is MNHEY and CDR2 SVGAGI. CDR3 length: 15 residues. V was clipped by 6 bases and J by 4 bases, with 16 bases between them.

This sequence joins TRBV7-9 and TRBJ2-2, with D possibly being TRBD2 (6 bases). Per germline, CDR1 SEHNR and CDR2 FQNEAQ (reference sequence). Trimming removed 5 bases at V and 2 bases at J, with 9 bases between. This CDR3 comprises 14 residues. The CDR3 loop is CASSPGLNTGELFF. The CDR3 DNA reads as TGTGCCAGCAGCCCGGGACTCAACACCGGGGAGCTGTTTTTT.